These T cell receptor beta chains were read from a single sample in a study of shared clonotypes between healthy human individuals. Libraries were prepared by immunoSEQ multiplex PCR; TCRdb keeps only in-frame clonotypes and omits some of them. The sample carries approximately 2.5 million clones, approximately 90% recorded once. The specimen sequenced was naive CD4+ T cells sorted from blood. Receptors were obtained from a man younger than 30 in good health. Both conserved end residues are part of each CDR3. The order of the fields is clone size, V gene, D gene, J gene, CDR3 protein, CDR3 DNA. The D gene is left open where the match is weak. Clone sizes are given selectively: once, few, many, or a class where the clone is expanded.

>-|TRBV6-6|-|TRBJ2-1
CASSYEAGPYNEQFF
TGTGCCAGCAGTTACGAGGCAGGGCCCTACAATGAGCAGTTCTTC
>-|TRBV6-6|-|TRBJ1-1
CASSSLGNTEAFF
TGTGCCAGCAGTTCTCTGGGGAACACTGAAGCTTTCTTT
>-|TRBV6-1|-|TRBJ1-4
CASSEARGVKLFF
TGTGCCAGCAGTGAAGCCCGCGGCGTAAAACTGTTTTTT
>-|TRBV10-3|TRBD1|TRBJ1-2
CAISDSTGPGYGYTF
TGTGCCATCAGTGACTCGACAGGGCCTGGCTATGGCTACACCTTC
>-|TRBV5-1|-|TRBJ2-2
CASSLERGVVGELFF
TGCGCCAGCAGCTTGGAACGCGGGGTCGTGGGGGAGCTGTTTTTT
>-|TRBV29-1|-|TRBJ2-7
CSVGARQTYEQYF
TGCAGCGTTGGGGCTAGACAGACCTACGAGCAGTACTTC
>-|TRBV4-1|TRBD1|TRBJ1-2
CASSPSPGTGYGYTF
TGCGCCAGCAGCCCAAGTCCCGGGACAGGGTATGGCTACACCTTC
>-|TRBV5-4|-|TRBJ2-3
CASSGRGGGVGDTQYF
TGTGCCAGCAGCGGCCGAGGGGGGGGAGTGGGAGATACGCAGTATTTT
>-|TRBV19|-|TRBJ1-2
CASSGTSNYGYTF
TGTGCCAGTAGCGGGACATCTAACTATGGCTACACCTTC
>-|TRBV6-5|-|TRBJ2-1
CASSANSGLQGEQFF
TGTGCCAGCAGCGCCAATAGCGGATTACAGGGTGAGCAGTTCTTC
>-|TRBV19|TRBD2|TRBJ2-7
CASSIGASGGYEQYF
TGTGCCAGTAGTATAGGGGCCAGCGGGGGCTACGAGCAGTACTTC
>-|TRBV30|TRBD1|TRBJ2-7
CAWSVLAWDRNSYEQYF
TGTGCCTGGAGTGTTCTGGCCTGGGACAGAAACTCCTACGAGCAGTACTTC
>-|TRBV2|-|TRBJ2-7
CASSEWGVNKRYF
TGTGCCAGCAGTGAATGGGGGGTCAACAAACGGTACTTC
>-|TRBV2|TRBD1|TRBJ2-7
CASTLDRVVEQYF
TGTGCCAGCACCCTAGACAGGGTCGTCGAGCAGTACTTC
>-|TRBV2|TRBD2|TRBJ2-7
CASSLAGANYEQYF
TGTGCCAGTTCCCTAGCGGGGGCGAACTACGAGCAGTACTTC
>-|TRBV11-2|TRBD2|TRBJ2-5
CASSRGTSGGADETQYF
TGTGCCAGCAGCCGTGGGACTAGCGGGGGGGCTGATGAGACCCAGTACTTC
>-|TRBV30|-|TRBJ2-2
CAWRLANTGELFF
TGTGCCTGGAGACTAGCAAACACCGGGGAGCTGTTTTTT
>-|TRBV7-3|-|TRBJ1-5
CASSFGPNQPQHF
TGTGCCAGCAGCTTTGGGCCCAATCAGCCCCAGCATTTT
>-|TRBV7-3|-|TRBJ2-3
CASSSGQPTDTQYF
TGTGCCAGCAGCTCGGGGCAGCCCACAGATACGCAGTATTTT
>-|TRBV30|-|TRBJ1-2
CAWSRHILWDGYTF
TGTGCCTGGAGTAGGCACATCCTCTGGGATGGCTACACCTTC
>-|TRBV27|TRBD1|TRBJ2-7
CASSADRGHEQYF
TGTGCCAGCAGCGCGGACAGGGGCCACGAGCAGTACTTC
>-|TRBV28|TRBD1|TRBJ1-6
CASSPRQGLGHNSPLHF
TGTGCCAGCAGTCCCCGACAGGGTTTGGGGCATAATTCACCCCTCCACTTT
>-|TRBV5-8|-|TRBJ2-7
CASSFSSAPGYEQYF
TGTGCCAGCAGCTTCTCGTCAGCGCCGGGCTACGAGCAGTACTTC
>-|TRBV30|TRBD2|TRBJ2-3
CAWSVRPSGLDTQYF
TGTGCCTGGAGTGTACGGCCTAGCGGACTAGATACGCAGTATTTT
>once|TRBV19|-|TRBJ2-2
CASSGAGTQITGELFF
TGTGCCAGTAGTGGGGCCGGGACACAGATCACCGGGGAGCTGTTTTTT
>-|TRBV27|-|TRBJ2-2
CASSRIRGDSYRNTGELFF
TGTGCCAGCAGTCGAATACGGGGGGACAGCTACCGGAACACCGGGGAGCTGTTTTTT
>-|TRBV4-1|TRBD1|TRBJ2-7
CASSHGTGASSYEQYF
TGCGCCAGCAGCCATGGGACAGGGGCGAGCTCCTACGAGCAGTACTTC
>few|TRBV25-1|-|TRBJ1-4
CASSEQGKEKLFF
TGTGCCAGCAGTGAACAGGGGAAGGAAAAACTGTTTTTT
>-|TRBV27|TRBD1|TRBJ1-1
CASSLRTGSEAFF
TGTGCCAGCAGTCTCCGGACAGGCTCTGAAGCTTTCTTT
>-|TRBV7-8|TRBD1|TRBJ1-2
CASSTFQQGAKGYTF
TGTGCCAGCAGCACCTTCCAACAGGGGGCGAAGGGCTACACCTTC
>-|TRBV5-6|-|TRBJ2-2
CASSFLSQGGTGELFF
TGTGCCAGCAGCTTTCTGTCCCAGGGCGGGACCGGGGAGCTGTTTTTT
>few|TRBV25-1|-|TRBJ1-1
CASSASMNTEAFF
TGTGCCAGCAGTGCCTCCATGAACACTGAAGCTTTCTTT
>-|TRBV2|-|TRBJ2-1
CASSSTGYNEQFF
TGTGCCAGCAGCTCTACGGGCTACAATGAGCAGTTCTTC
>-|TRBV30|-|TRBJ1-1
CAWSGGRNTEAFF
TGTGCCTGGAGTGGGGGGCGGAACACTGAAGCTTTCTTT
>-|TRBV5-4|-|TRBJ2-1
CASSLPTTASYNEQFF
TGTGCCAGCAGCTTGCCAACCACGGCAAGCTACAATGAGCAGTTCTTC
>few|TRBV6-5|-|TRBJ1-5
CASSYTSNQPQHF
TGTGCCAGCAGTTACACCTCGAATCAGCCCCAGCATTTT
>-|TRBV5-6|-|TRBJ2-2
CASSLSEVVSRELFF
TGTGCCAGCAGCTTGTCGGAGGTAGTTTCCCGGGAGCTGTTTTTT
>-|TRBV11-2|TRBD2|TRBJ2-3
CASSLGAGGAGDTQYF
TGTGCCAGCAGCTTAGGCGCGGGGGGTGCGGGAGATACGCAGTATTTT
>-|TRBV9|-|TRBJ1-4
CASSVGGGLTNEKLFF
TGTGCCAGCAGCGTAGGAGGGGGGTTGACTAATGAAAAACTGTTTTTT
>once|TRBV10-3|TRBD1|TRBJ2-2
CAISESNRQGSGELFF
TGTGCCATCAGTGAGTCCAATAGACAGGGGTCCGGGGAGCTGTTTTTT
>-|TRBV6-5|-|TRBJ2-5
CASSPSGARETQYF
TGTGCCAGCAGTCCCTCCGGGGCACGGGAGACCCAGTACTTC
>-|TRBV5-6|TRBD1|TRBJ1-5
CASSRPPGQIYTSNQPQHF
TGTGCCAGCAGTCGACCCCCGGGACAGATATACACTAGCAATCAGCCCCAGCATTTT
>-|TRBV7-8|-|TRBJ1-2
CASSLAQSGHWNSGYTF
TGTGCCAGCAGCTTAGCGCAATCGGGACACTGGAACTCTGGCTACACCTTC
>-|TRBV11-2|-|TRBJ1-5
CASSLDGAGGQPQHF
TGTGCCAGCAGCTTAGATGGGGCAGGAGGACAGCCCCAGCATTTT
>-|TRBV6-6|-|TRBJ2-3
CAHARGVSDTQYF
TGTGCCCATGCAAGGGGGGTCTCAGATACGCAGTATTTT
>-|TRBV27|-|TRBJ2-1
CASNRGRVTSSSYNEQFF
TGTGCCAGTAACCGGGGCAGGGTCACTTCTAGCTCCTACAATGAGCAGTTCTTC
>-|TRBV10-3|TRBD2|TRBJ2-5
CAISEDPAGGPLETQYF
TGTGCCATCAGTGAAGACCCTGCGGGAGGGCCGTTGGAGACCCAGTACTTC
>-|TRBV5-1|TRBD1|TRBJ2-5
CASSSGTGGGEETQYF
TGCGCCAGCAGCTCCGGGACAGGGGGTGGCGAAGAGACCCAGTACTTC
>-|TRBV15|TRBD2|TRBJ2-1
CATSRTSNYNEQFF
TGTGCCACCAGCAGGACTAGCAACTACAATGAGCAGTTCTTC
>-|TRBV6-5|-|TRBJ1-6
CASSYIELNSPLHF
TGTGCCAGCAGTTACATCGAGTTAAATTCACCCCTCCACTTT
>-|TRBV4-3|TRBD1|TRBJ2-7
CASSQEGTVAYEQYF
TGCGCCAGCAGCCAAGAAGGGACAGTAGCCTACGAGCAGTACTTC
>-|TRBV15|TRBD1|TRBJ2-7
CATSRDRGDEQYF
TGTGCCACCAGCAGGGACAGGGGGGACGAGCAGTACTTC
>-|TRBV29-1|TRBD1|TRBJ2-2
CSVPGQGLYTGELFF
TGCAGCGTTCCGGGACAGGGTTTGTACACCGGGGAGCTGTTTTTT